Following are 8 T cell receptor beta chains from one sample sequenced in a study of blood T cell repertoires in COVID-19. Generated by immunoSEQ multiplex PCR, the TCRdb table keeps only in-frame clones and is missing some. The sample includes about 66,000 clones, about 80% of them seen just once. What was sequenced was peripheral blood. These TCRs come from a man aged 60-69 years with acute or convalescent COVID-19.

The rearrangement uses TRBV12-3 or TRBV12-4 and TRBJ1-1; D gene ambiguous. The CDR3 has 13 amino acids. V was trimmed by 6 bases and J by 6 bases, leaving 14 bases between them. CDR3 residues: CASRDHERAEAFF. The DNA of the CDR3 is TGTGCCAGCAGGGATCATGAACGGGCTGAAGCTTTCTTT.

The chain has TRBV7-2 and TRBJ2-3; 11 bases are shared with TRBD2. Germline V lookup: CDR1 SGHTA, CDR2 FQGNSA. Germline trimming cut 2 bases from V and 2 bases from J; bases unmatched to any gene: 6. The CDR3 has 17 amino acids. The CDR3 nucleotides read TGTGCCAGCAGCTTACAGGCTAGCGGGGGGCCCACAGATACGCAGTATTTT. Residues: CASSLQASGGPTDTQYF.

The chain recombines TRBV11-3 with TRBJ2-2; 7 bases line up with TRBD2. V was clipped by 1 base and J by 4 bases; unmatched bases: 3. Looked up from germline, CDR1 is SGHNT and CDR2 is YENEEA. This CDR3 is 15 amino acids long. In nucleotides, the CDR3 is TGTGCCAGCAGCTTAGCGGGGGGTCCCACCGGGGAGCTGTTTTTT. Its translation: CASSLAGGPTGELFF.

The V call is TRBV29-1, the J call TRBJ2-3; perhaps TRBD1 as D (5 bases). Germline CDR1 and CDR2: SQVTM and ANQGSEA. With 3 bases removed from V and 0 bases from J, the gap between germline ends came to 16 bases. The CDR3 contains 16 residues. CDR3 coding DNA: TGCAGCGTTGAGAAGGGGTTCGGTGTAAGCACAGATACGCAGTATTTT. Translated: CSVEKGFGVSTDTQYF.

V and J are TRBV29-1 and TRBJ1-4, with D perhaps TRBD1 (5 bases). The V end was cut by 3 bases, the J end by 8 bases, with 13 bases between. Germline V lookup: CDR1 SQVTM, CDR2 ANQGSEA. This CDR3 contains 13 residues. For the CDR3, the DNA is TGCAGCGTTGAGGGGGGGGTCGGCGAAAAACTGTTTTTT. Encoded protein: CSVEGGVGEKLFF.

The V gene is TRBV18, the J gene TRBJ2-1, with 9 nucleotides matching TRBD2. The CDR3 extends over 16 amino acids. V gave up 2 bases and J gave up 3 bases; unmatched junction bases: 5. Germline-derived CDR1 and CDR2 are KGHSH and LQKENI. CDR3 protein: CASSPTGTSFYNEQFF. In DNA form, the CDR3 reads TGTGCCAGCTCACCAACCGGGACTAGCTTCTACAATGAGCAGTTCTTC.

The rearrangement uses TRBV9 and TRBJ2-3; the D is unclear. Germline V CDR1 and CDR2: SGDLS, YYNGEE. The CDR3 contains 13 residues. V dropped 0 bases and J dropped 3 bases, with 5 bases sitting between them. The CDR3 sequence is CASSVASTDTQYF. DNA for the CDR3: TGTGCCAGCAGCGTAGCCTCTACAGATACGCAGTATTTT.

This clone was found a few times. The chain employs TRBV19 and TRBJ1-5, with 9 bases aligning to TRBD1. The CDR3 extends over 17 amino acids. V gave up 8 bases and J gave up 2 bases; unmatched junction bases: 13. The germline V gene encodes CDR1 LNHDA and CDR2 SQIVND (reference sequence). Here the CDR3 DNA reads TGTGCCAGTCAGGGACAGGGAGCGATAGCGGGCAATCAGCCCCAGCATTTT. It specifies CASQGQGAIAGNQPQHF. Together with reference TRBV19 and TRBJ1-5, the CDR3 gives the full variable domain: DGGITQSPKYLFRKEGQNVTLSCEQNLNHDAMYWYRQDPGQGLRLIYYSQIVNDFQKGDIAEGYSVSREKKESFPLTVTSAQKNPTAFYLCASQGQGAIAGNQPQHFGDGTRLSIL.